Given below is one TCR beta chain in context. Antigen specificity is unknown. The CDR3 runs 13 residues. Germline CDR1 and CDR2: PRHDT and FYEKMQ (reference sequence). UMIs that included a 6-nucleotide sample barcode were added by template switching, which took place during cDNA synthesis. For each CDR3 protein, TCRdb gives one entry from its re-call of the 5' RACE reads, without DNA. Reported are under 150,000 distinct CDR3 sequences; the ten largest clones contain less than 3%. The sample is drawn from a study of monozygotic twins with inflammatory bowel disease. Study-level findings and limits: Among IBD patients, TCRbeta diversity (inverse Simpson) was lower than in healthy co-twins. Researchers were unable to tell different T cell subtypes apart. Among IBD patients, fewer clonotypes were shared with others than among healthy twins, especially with disease activity.

Input material: blood. The chain employs TRBV13 and TRBJ1-2; the TCRdb D gene call, TRBD1, has no DNA to confirm it. This receptor was taken from a human donor with ulcerative colitis or Crohn's disease, or a healthy co-twin of an affected twin (not recorded which). The CDR3 spells CASSLWGPGGYTF.